This record looks at one T cell receptor (beta chain) sequence and its context. The protocol was immunoSEQ multiplex PCR, while the TCRdb copy is restricted to in-frame clones and leaves out a portion. This sample has tens of thousands of clones; around 93% occur once, and the top ten carry 0.91%. This sample was included in a study of control samples from healthy donors and cancer patients. Between the trimmed V and J ends, which lost 4 bases and 2 bases, there was a span of 20 bases. From germline, CDR1 is ENHRY and CDR2 SYGVKD. The CDR3 extends over 17 amino acids. The chain carries TRBV10-3 and TRBJ1-2; tentatively, D is TRBD1 (5 bases). This TCR derives from a young man with colorectal cancer. Sequenced material: PBMCs. The CDR3 is CAISGRQTILSNYGYTF. CDR3 nucleotide sequence: TGTGCCATCAGTGGTCGACAGACAATCCTATCGAACTATGGCTACACCTTC.